This T cell receptor (beta chain) was retrieved from a study of blood T cell repertoires in COVID-19. As originally analysed: From reference gene primer amplification, estimates of nucleated cell counts were derived. The assay was immunoSEQ multiplex PCR, and TCRdb's table has in-frame clones only and misses some. That table is the source of V, J and clone size, and D and trimming were worked out from the DNA. The sample consists of approximately 260,000 clones, more than 75% of them appearing once. Grouping used clinical history reported by participants in a survey and questionnaire. This CDR3 contains 14 residues. V was trimmed by 5 bases and J by 7 bases, leaving 20 bases between them. Germline V gene lookup returns CDR1 SQVTM and CDR2 ANQGSEA.

The clonotype was recovered from a woman aged 40 to 49 with acute COVID-19. The V call is TRBV29-1, the J call TRBJ1-1; D is perhaps TRBD1 (5 bases). What was sequenced was PBMCs or T cells enriched from blood (not recorded which). The CDR3 coding sequence is TGCAGCGTTTATGTAGTATCGGGGGTAGGTGAAGCTTTCTTT. This encodes CSVYVVSGVGEAFF.